This T cell receptor beta chain was captured by sequencing in a study of T-cell memory formation after mild COVID-19. Looking at the study overall: In these data, TCR clusters were largely donor specific. Overall study results and limits: Among CD4+ contracting clones, most were CM and EM, and CD8+ ones EMRA.

MiXCR, applied by TCRdb to the 5' RACE reads, yields one record per CDR3 protein. The repertoire holds roughly 300,000 distinct CDR3 sequences, roughly 13% seen once, with roughly 20% in the top ten. The CDR3 sequence is 14 residues long. Deletions cut 6 bases from V and 8 bases from J, with 17 bases between. Germline CDR1 is ENHRY and CDR2 is SYGVKD. This clonotype was seen repeatedly, ten times or more. Its target is not known. The J gene is TRBJ2-1, the V gene TRBV10-3; weak D call: TRBD1 (5 bases). Sequencing was performed on PBMCs or a T cell subset sorted from them (not recorded which). This TCR was recovered from a young man who had mild COVID-19 (a few samples of this study predate the infection). Cell type and time point are not known. DNA of the CDR3: TGTGCCATCAGCCTTGGGGCGGATAGGGATGAGCAGTTCTTC. Its protein product is CAISLGADRDEQFF.